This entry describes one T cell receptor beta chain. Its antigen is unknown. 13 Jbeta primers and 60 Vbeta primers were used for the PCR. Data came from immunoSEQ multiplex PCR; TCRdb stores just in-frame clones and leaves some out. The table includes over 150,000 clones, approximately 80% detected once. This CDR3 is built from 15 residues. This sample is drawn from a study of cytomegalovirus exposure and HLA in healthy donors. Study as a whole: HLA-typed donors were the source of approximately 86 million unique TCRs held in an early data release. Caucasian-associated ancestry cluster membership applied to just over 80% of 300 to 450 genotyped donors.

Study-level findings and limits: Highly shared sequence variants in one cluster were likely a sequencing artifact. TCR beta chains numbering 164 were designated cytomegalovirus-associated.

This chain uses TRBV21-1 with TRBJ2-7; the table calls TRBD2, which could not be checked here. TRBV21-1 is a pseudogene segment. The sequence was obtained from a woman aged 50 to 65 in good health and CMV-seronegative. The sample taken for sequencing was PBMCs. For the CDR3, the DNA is TGTGCCAGCAGCAAAGCAGGTAGCGGCCCCTACGAGCAGTACTTC. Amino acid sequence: CASSKAGSGPYEQYF.